What follows are 28 T cell receptor beta chains derived from one specimen sequenced in a study of T cell responses to AZD1222 COVID-19 vaccine. Data came from immunoSEQ multiplex PCR; TCRdb stores just in-frame clones and leaves some out. The sample gives some 60,000 clones, 70% to 80% of which show up once; over 3% is in the top ten. This sample comprised peripheral blood, obtained 28 days after the second AZD1222 dose. The source of these receptors is an adult who received the AZD1222 COVID-19 vaccine.

CDR3 protein: CASSQVNSEYEQYF. The CDR3 coding sequence is TGTGCCAGCAGCCAAGTTAACAGCGAGTACGAGCAGTACTTC. The chain links TRBV14 to TRBJ2-7; no firm D call. The CDR3 is made up of 14 amino acids. The germline gives CDR1 SGHDN, CDR2 FVKESK. V was shortened by 1 base and J by 4 bases, with 11 bases between the two germline ends. Full variable domain (missing parts from reference TRBV14 and TRBJ2-7): EAGVTQFPSHSVIEKGQTVTLRCDPISGHDNLYWYRRVMGKEIKFLLHFVKESKQDESGMPNNRFLAERTGGTYSTLKVQPAELEDSGVYFCASSQVNSEYEQYFGPGTRLTVT.

Only a few counts were recorded for this clone. The chain combines TRBV19 with TRBJ1-5, with 7 bases identical to TRBD1. This CDR3 has 15 residues. The germline V gene encodes CDR1 LNHDA and CDR2 SQIVND (reference sequence). J was trimmed by 11 bases and V by 5 bases; bases with no gene match: 15. CDR3 protein: CASSGVGRGIQSQHF. CDR3 DNA sequence: TGTGCCAGTAGTGGGGTAGGCAGGGGGATACAGTCCCAGCATTTT.

The gene calls are TRBV6-2 or TRBV6-3 and TRBJ1-2; no clear D. The germline V gene encodes CDR1 MNHEY and CDR2 SVGEGT. V lost 4 bases and J 8 bases, leaving 11 bases between the germline ends. This CDR3 has 12 amino acids. The CDR3 DNA is TGTGCCAGCAGTTCGAGAATCCAAGGCTACACCTTC. This translates into CASSSRIQGYTF.

V and J are TRBV3-1 (or the pseudogene TRBV3-2) and TRBJ1-1, with D perhaps TRBD1 (5 bases). Germline values: CDR1 LGHDT, CDR2 YNNKEL (reference sequence). This CDR3 spans 13 amino acids. Trimming cost V 1 base and J 5 bases, with 8 bases left between them. CDR3 residues: CASSQGGITEAFF. CDR3 in DNA: TGTGCCAGCAGCCAAGGGGGGATTACTGAAGCTTTCTTT.

The rearrangement links TRBV7-2 to TRBJ1-2, with a weak D call TRBD1 (5 bases). Trimming stripped 3 bases from V and 2 bases from J, with 13 bases between. Germline values: CDR1 SGHTA, CDR2 FQGNSA. The CDR3 extends over 15 amino acids. The CDR3 DNA reads TGTGCCAGCAGCTTGGGGACGGCCGAGAACTATGGCTACACCTTC. Its protein is CASSLGTAENYGYTF. The whole variable domain, filled in from reference TRBV7-2 and TRBJ1-2, reads GAGVSQSPSNKVTEKGKDVELRCDPISGHTALYWYRQSLGQGLEFLIYFQGNSAPDKSGLPSDRFSAERTGGSVSTLTIQRTQQEDSAVYLCASSLGTAENYGYTFGSGTRLTVV.

This clone has just a few counts. The rearrangement links TRBV5-8 to TRBJ1-1, with 9 bases identical to TRBD1. The CDR3 runs to 15 residues. Trimming took 1 base from V and 6 from J; bases not matched to a gene: 7. Germline CDR1 SGHTS, CDR2 YDEGEE. Here the CDR3 DNA reads TGTGCCAGCAGCTTGATCCTGACAGGGGGGGCTGAAGCTTTCTTT. It yields the protein CASSLILTGGAEAFF.

The rearrangement uses TRBV3-1 (or the pseudogene TRBV3-2) and TRBJ1-1; 8 nucleotides line up with TRBD1. The J segment lost 0 bases and the V segment lost 1 base, leaving 4 bases of the junction unmatched. This CDR3 contains 16 residues. Germline V gives CDR1 LGHDT, CDR2 YNNKEL (reference sequence). CDR3 DNA sequence: TGTGCCAGCAGCCAAGGCACAGGGGGAGTGAACACTGAAGCTTTCTTT. Translated, it gives CASSQGTGGVNTEAFF.

This clone showed up just a few times. The chain combines TRBV12-3 or TRBV12-4 with TRBJ1-2; a weak D match, TRBD1 (6 bases). The CDR3 is 13 amino acids. V was cut by 5 bases and J by 3 bases, with 10 bases left in between. CDR3 sequence: CASSPGHDYGYTF. Written as DNA, the CDR3 is TGTGCCAGCAGTCCGGGACATGACTATGGCTACACCTTC.

The chain recombines TRBV24-1 with TRBJ2-3; 9 nucleotides line up with TRBD1. The CDR3 totals 16 residues. V gave up 2 bases and J gave up 0 bases; unmatched junction bases: 2. CDR1 is KGHDR and CDR2 is SFDVKD in the germline V gene. The CDR3 DNA is TGTGCCACCAGTGATTCAGGGACAGGGAGCACAGATACGCAGTATTTT. This codes for CATSDSGTGSTDTQYF.

The V call is TRBV7-9, the J call TRBJ1-1, with D maybe TRBD1 (5 bases). The V gene lost 5 bases and the J gene lost 1 base, with 14 bases spanning the gap. This CDR3 region has 15 residues. CDR1 is SEHNR, CDR2 FQNEAQ, per germline (reference sequence). CDR3 residues: CASSKGHIENTEAFF. The DNA of the CDR3 is TGTGCCAGCAGCAAAGGACACATCGAGAACACTGAAGCTTTCTTT.

The rearrangement joins TRBV19 to TRBJ2-2; 10 positions agree with TRBD1. Germline values: CDR1 LNHDA, CDR2 SQIVND (reference sequence). V trimming: 4 bases; J trimming: 5 bases; junction bases outside the gene matches: 7. The length of the CDR3 is 16 residues. CDR3 residues: CASSSPRDRGTGELFF. The CDR3, as DNA: TGTGCCAGTAGTAGTCCCCGGGACAGGGGTACCGGGGAGCTGTTTTTT.

The chain uses TRBV18 and TRBJ1-2; no definite D call. The germline V and J ends were trimmed by 4 bases and 8 bases, with 8 bases remaining between them. This CDR3 region has 11 residues. Germline assignment: CDR1 KGHSH and CDR2 LQKENI. CDR3 region: CASSLGEGYTF. For the CDR3, the DNA is TGTGCCAGCTCACTAGGTGAAGGCTACACCTTC.

By its share, this clone is medium-sized. The chain links TRBV2 to TRBJ2-6; D ambiguous. The CDR3 is made up of 16 amino acids. V was trimmed by 4 bases and J by 0 bases, leaving 10 bases between them. Germline V gene sequence: CDR1 SNHLY, CDR2 FYNNEI. This CDR3 reads CASSVWGSSGANVLTF. In DNA, the CDR3 is TGTGCCAGCAGTGTTTGGGGTAGCTCTGGGGCCAACGTCCTGACTTTC.

This clone was recorded a few times. The gene calls are TRBV11-3 and TRBJ1-1; D possibly corresponds to TRBD1 (6 bases). Looked up from germline, CDR1 is SGHNT and CDR2 is YENEEA. V was shortened by 3 bases and J by 8 bases, with 13 bases between the two germline ends. This CDR3 contains 13 residues. The CDR3 protein is CASSLGVGGEAFF. The CDR3 DNA reads TGTGCCAGCAGCTTGGGGGTGGGGGGCGAAGCTTTCTTT.

The CDR3 sequence is CASSLVGTVNEKLFF. The DNA of the CDR3 is TGCGCCAGCAGCCTCGTCGGGACAGTTAATGAAAAACTGTTTTTT. The chain couples TRBV5-1 to TRBJ1-4, with 7 bases fitting TRBD1. The CDR3 runs to 15 residues. CDR1 SGHRS and CDR2 YFSETQ come from the germline V gene. Trimming removed 4 bases from V and 4 bases from J; junction bases left unmatched: 7.

This clone has only one observation. This chain joins TRBV28 and TRBJ1-6, with D hard to call. The V end lost 5 bases, the J end lost 14 bases, and 16 bases lay between the germline ends. In germline, CDR1 is MDHEN, CDR2 SYDVKM. This CDR3 comprises 13 residues. The CDR3 protein is CASSLPLGRSLHF. For the CDR3, the DNA is TGTGCCAGCAGTCTACCCCTCGGGAGGTCCCTCCACTTT. The whole variable domain, remainder taken from reference TRBV28 and TRBJ1-6, is DVKVTQSSRYLVKRTGEKVFLECVQDMDHENMFWYRQDPGLGLRLIYFSYDVKMKEKGDIPEGYSVSREKKERFSLILESASTNQTSMYLCASSLPLGRSLHFGNGTRLTVT.

This sequence joins TRBV11-2 and TRBJ2-3; 11 bases line up with TRBD2. The CDR3 is 18 amino acids. Per germline, CDR1 SGHAT and CDR2 FQNNGV. V was pared by 3 bases and J by 0 bases, with 8 bases of the junction left unmatched. This chain's CDR3 is CASSFDLASGGSTDTQYF. The DNA for the CDR3 is TGTGCCAGCAGCTTCGATCTTGCTAGCGGGGGGAGCACAGATACGCAGTATTTT.

The CDR3 DNA follows: TGTGCCAGCAGCTTGGGCAGCACAGGGTTTGGGGAAGCTTTCTTT. Translation gives CASSLGSTGFGEAFF. V and J are TRBV5-4 and TRBJ1-1, with D possibly TRBD1 on 6 matching bases. CDR3 length equals 15 residues. CDR1 and CDR2 (germline): SGHNT, YYREEE (reference sequence). With 0 bases removed from V and 8 bases from J, the gap between germline ends came to 17 bases.

V gene TRBV27 combines with J gene TRBJ2-7; D may be TRBD2 (6 bases). Trimming stripped 6 bases from V and 3 bases from J, with 21 bases between. The CDR3 loop spans 16 amino acids. Germline CDR1 MNHEY, CDR2 SMNVEV (reference sequence). The CDR3 DNA is TGTGCCAGCAGCTCTTCATCGGCTAGCGTCAGCTACGAGCAGTACTTC. This translates into CASSSSSASVSYEQYF.

This clone has a handful of counts. V is TRBV7-2 and J is TRBJ1-5; TRBD1 is a possible D gene (6 bases). Per the germline V gene, CDR1 is SGHTA and CDR2 is FQGNSA. Trimming left V 0 bases short and J 4 bases short, with 10 bases between. The CDR3 totals 15 residues. The CDR3 sequence: CASSLAGGKNQPQHF. CDR3 bases: TGTGCCAGCAGCTTAGCCGGGGGCAAAAATCAGCCCCAGCATTTT.

The chain employs TRBV11-3 and TRBJ2-5; D perhaps matches TRBD1 (6 bases). The CDR3 length is 15 residues. Trimming removed 1 base from V and 1 base from J, with 10 bases in between. Germline V gene lookup returns CDR1 SGHNT and CDR2 YENEEA. CDR3 in amino acids: CASSLGDIGQETQYF. The DNA for the CDR3 is TGTGCCAGCAGCTTAGGGGACATTGGCCAAGAGACCCAGTACTTC.

This clone showed up just a few times. The chain is built from TRBV7-9 and TRBJ1-1; unclear D gene. Deletions cut 6 bases from V and 0 bases from J, with 5 bases between. The CDR3 is 12 amino acids. Germline CDR1 and CDR2: SEHNR and FQNEAQ (reference sequence). CDR3 DNA sequence: TGTGCCAGCAGTGTACTGAACACTGAAGCTTTCTTT. This codes for CASSVLNTEAFF.

The chain links TRBV28 to TRBJ1-2; D might be TRBD1 (6 bases). This CDR3 spans 13 amino acids. Germline loops: CDR1 MDHEN, CDR2 SYDVKM. Between the trimmed V and J ends, which lost 6 bases and 5 bases, there was a span of 13 bases. DNA of the CDR3: TGTGCCAGCAGACCGACAGGAGGGTATGGCTACACCTTC. Translated, it gives CASRPTGGYGYTF.

In this sample, this clone turned up a few times. The chain couples TRBV19 to TRBJ2-7; 11 nucleotides align to TRBD1. In germline, CDR1 is LNHDA, CDR2 SQIVND (reference sequence). This CDR3 comprises 16 residues. J was trimmed by 5 bases and V by 4 bases; bases with no gene match: 10. The CDR3 region has the DNA TGTGCCAGTAGTACCAAACCCGGGACAGGGGGAAACGAGCAGTACTTC. Translating it yields CASSTKPGTGGNEQYF.

By its share, this clone is medium-sized (0.01 to 0.1%). This chain links TRBV20-1 with TRBJ1-1, with no clear D. This CDR3 has 11 residues. Trimming pared 6 bases from V and 7 bases from J, leaving 12 bases between. Germline V lookup: CDR1 DFQATT, CDR2 SNEGSKA (reference sequence). The CDR3 region is CSAARQREAFF. In DNA form, the CDR3 reads TGCAGTGCAGCCCGGCAGCGTGAAGCTTTCTTT.

The genes are TRBV10-3 and TRBJ1-2; possible D gene TRBD1, 6 bases. The germline V gene encodes CDR1 ENHRY and CDR2 SYGVKD. The V end lost 4 bases, the J end lost 0 bases, and 15 bases lay between the germline ends. The CDR3 sequence is 16 residues long. The CDR3 here is CAISGLRGEANYGYTF. The CDR3 DNA is TGTGCCATCAGTGGGCTCAGGGGTGAAGCTAACTATGGCTACACCTTC.

A few counts support this clone. V gene TRBV5-1 combines with J gene TRBJ1-6; TRBD1 matches 7 bases. V lost 5 bases to trimming and J lost 7 bases; unmatched junction nucleotides: 9. This CDR3 spans 15 amino acids. CDR1 is SGHRS, CDR2 YFSETQ, per germline. CDR3: CASRPPGTANSPLHF. In DNA form, the CDR3 reads TGCGCCAGCAGACCCCCGGGGACAGCGAATTCACCCCTCCACTTT.

The DNA for the CDR3 is TGTGCCAGCAGCCCGGGGACAGGGCCTTTGGAGAATTCACCCCTCCACTTT. This sequence encodes CASSPGTGPLENSPLHF. The chain combines TRBV6-2 or TRBV6-3 with TRBJ1-6, with 9 bases lining up with TRBD1. Germline V gene sequence: CDR1 MNHEY, CDR2 SVGEGT. The ends lost 6 bases at V and 7 bases at J; junction bases unmatched: 13. CDR3 length: 17 amino acids.